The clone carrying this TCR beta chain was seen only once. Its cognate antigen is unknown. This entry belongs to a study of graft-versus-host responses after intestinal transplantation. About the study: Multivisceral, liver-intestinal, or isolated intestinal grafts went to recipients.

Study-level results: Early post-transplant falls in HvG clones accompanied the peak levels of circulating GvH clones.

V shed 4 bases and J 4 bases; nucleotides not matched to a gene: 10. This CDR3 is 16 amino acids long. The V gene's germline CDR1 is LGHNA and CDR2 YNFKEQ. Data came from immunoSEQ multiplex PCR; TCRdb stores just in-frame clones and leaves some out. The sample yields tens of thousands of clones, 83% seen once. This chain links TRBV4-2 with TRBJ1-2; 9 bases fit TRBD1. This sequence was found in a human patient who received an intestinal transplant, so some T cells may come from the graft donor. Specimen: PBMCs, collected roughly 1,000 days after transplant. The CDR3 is CASSPNKDRGLYGYTF. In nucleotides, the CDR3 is TGTGCCAGCAGCCCGAATAAGGACAGGGGCCTCTATGGCTACACCTTC.